This TCR beta chain originates from a study of T cell repertoires in cytomegalovirus infection (dated by TCRdb to between 2018 and 2021). Study-level background: Donor HLA type was relevant to the analysis, as public TCR beta signatures indicated carriage of CMV infection together with the matching HLA type. Overall study results and their limits: In the ex vivo response, HLA-C-restricted CMV-specific TCR beta clonotypes were dominant, and in two of eight donors the single most frequent clonotype came from this HLA-C-restricted group. In both this cohort and an independent approximately 350-donor cohort, the cumulative frequency of public TCR beta family members distinguished carriers of CMV infection plus the relevant HLA type.

The instrument given in TCRdb is Illumina HiSeq 1500. TCRdb's own reprocessing of the public reads used fastp at Q25 and MiXCR and kept productive beta chains. Every CDR3 protein is listed once, alongside the most common genes and DNA of its rows. Counted in this sample were a few hundred thousand distinct CDR3 sequences; about 17% of them appeared once. Approximately 51% of the sample is in the top ten clones. Concerning this clonotype: The target of this receptor is not known. No much larger clone exists at a distance of one base, and base qualities are not known.

The sequence was obtained from a human donor in good health (CMV status not recorded). Some clones in this sample may be carry-over from other donors' samples. What was sequenced was CD8+ T cells from PBMCs.

The CDR3 protein: CSASTAGGELTSTDTQYF. The DNA sequence is given as TGCAGTGCTAGCACCGCGGGGGGGGAGCTAACTAGCACAGATACGCAGTATTTT. The V and J genes are TRBV20-1 and TRBJ2-3, with 9 middle bases fitting TRBD2. V is cut back by 3 bases and J by 0 bases, with 13 bases in the junction unmatched. CDR1 and CDR2, per the germline V gene (reference sequence), are DFQATT and SNEGSKA. From cysteine to phenylalanine, the CDR3 is 18 amino acids long. This entry keeps only the CDR3 DNA: 54 bases, framed from base 1.